The rows below give T cell receptor beta chains drawn from one sample of a study of neurological immune-mediated disorders. TCRdb re-derived calls from the 5' RACE reads in MiXCR, one entry per CDR3 protein. The sample lists approximately 50,000 distinct CDR3 sequences, 8% to 9% occurring once. The sequencing sample was made of PBMCs. The receptors shown here come from a middle-aged woman in good health. The CDR3 runs from the conserved cysteine through the conserved F or W. D genes are given only for firm matches. The listing skips clone size in some rows; elsewhere it reads once, few, many or a size class.

size	length	V	D	J	DNA	CDR3
many	11	TRBV20-1	-	TRBJ1-2	TGCAGTGCTAGAGCAGACAATGGCTACACCTTC	CSARADNGYTF
-	16	TRBV19	-	TRBJ1-2	TGTGCCAGTAGTGCAGGGACTTTAAGCGGATCTTATGGCTACACCTTC	CASSAGTLSGSYGYTF
many	14	TRBV7-8	-	TRBJ1-2	TGTGCCAGCAGCTTAAACGGATTGTACACGGGCTACACCTTC	CASSLNGLYTGYTF
many	13	TRBV5-1	TRBD1	TRBJ1-1	TGCGCCAGCGGACAGGGGATGAACACTGAAGCTTTCTTT	CASGQGMNTEAFF
-	15	TRBV5-6	TRBD1	TRBJ1-1	TGTGCCAGCAGCATTGGACAGGCACCGAACACTGAAGCTTTCTTT	CASSIGQAPNTEAFF
many	15	TRBV12-3/TRBV12-4	-	TRBJ1-5	TGTGCCAGCAGCCCTTGGGGGAATAGCAATCAGCCCCAGCATTTT	CASSPWGNSNQPQHF
-	15	TRBV14	TRBD1	TRBJ1-2	TGTGCCAGCAGCTCAACTATGGACAGGTGTAGAGGCTACACCTTC	CASSSTMDRCRGYTF
many	13	TRBV25-1	-	TRBJ2-5	TGTGCCAGCAGGGGGGCGGCGAGAGAGACCCAGTACTTC	CASRGAARETQYF
-	14	TRBV12-3/TRBV12-4	TRBD2	TRBJ2-2	TGTGCCAGTTCTTTAGCGGGAGGCGTCGGGGAGCTGTTTTTT	CASSLAGGVGELFF
many	16	TRBV6-5	-	TRBJ2-6	TGTGCCAGCAGTTACTCTGGAATGTCTGGGGCCAACGTCCTGACTTTC	CASSYSGMSGANVLTF
many	13	TRBV6-2/TRBV6-3	TRBD1	TRBJ2-7	TGTGCCAGCACCCCAGGGGGAAAGTACGAGCAGTACTTC	CASTPGGKYEQYF
many	15	TRBV29-1	-	TRBJ1-1	TGCAGCGTTAGGGGGGCCGCCGACGATGACACTGAAGCTTTCTTT	CSVRGAADDDTEAFF
many	13	TRBV9	-	TRBJ1-2	TGTGCCAGCAATCAGGGGCGCGACTATGGCTACACCTTC	CASNQGRDYGYTF
-	16	TRBV6-1	TRBD2	TRBJ2-3	TGTGCCAGCAACGACGGGGGAGGGGCCGACGCAGATACGCAGTATTTT	CASNDGGGADADTQYF
many	14	TRBV5-1	TRBD1	TRBJ1-1	TGCGCCAGCAGCTTGGGGCCGACAGGGGGGGAAACTTTCTTT	CASSLGPTGGETFF
many	15	TRBV10-3	TRBD1	TRBJ1-6	TGTGCCATCAGTGAAATAGGGACAGGGGATTCACCCCTCCACTTT	CAISEIGTGDSPLHF
many	15	TRBV20-1	-	TRBJ2-1	TGCAGTGCTAGCTCGGACCGGTCCCCCTACAATGAGCAGTTCTTC	CSASSDRSPYNEQFF
many	16	TRBV7-8	-	TRBJ2-5	TGTGCCAGCAGCCCGGAGGGGCGCCCGCCGGCCTCGACCCAGTACTTC	CASSPEGRPPASTQYF
-	13	TRBV9	-	TRBJ2-3	TGTGCCAGCAGCGTATATCATTCAGATACACGGTATTTT	CASSVYHSDTRYF
many	18	TRBV6-2/TRBV6-3	TRBD2	TRBJ2-3	TGTGCCAGCAGTTCCCCTTCCGGGACTAGCGGGAGACCAGATACGCAGTATTTT	CASSSPSGTSGRPDTQYF
many	15	TRBV5-6	-	TRBJ1-2	TGTGCCAGCAGCCGTACGACAGAGCATAACTATGGCTACACCTTC	CASSRTTEHNYGYTF
many	14	TRBV20-1	TRBD1	TRBJ1-1	TGCAGTGCTAACCAGGACAGGTTGAACACTGAAGCTTTCTTT	CSANQDRLNTEAFF
many	16	TRBV10-3	TRBD2	TRBJ2-1	TGTGCCATCAGGCCGACCAGCGGGAGCTCCTACAATGAGCAGTTCTTC	CAIRPTSGSSYNEQFF
many	12	TRBV18	TRBD1	TRBJ1-1	TGTGCCAGCTCCCGGACAGGTTTTGAAGCTTTCTTT	CASSRTGFEAFF
many	14	TRBV7-9	TRBD1	TRBJ1-1	TGTGCCAGCAGCAGACAGGGACCTGGCACTGAAGCTTTCTTT	CASSRQGPGTEAFF
many	16	TRBV9	TRBD2	TRBJ2-1	TGTGCCAGCAGCGTAGGGCTAGCGGGCGACTACAATGAGCAGTTCTTC	CASSVGLAGDYNEQFF
many	16	TRBV20-1	-	TRBJ1-3	TGCAGTGCTTACTACCCTTTCGCAGGGTCCGGAAACACCATATATTTT	CSAYYPFAGSGNTIYF
many	14	TRBV7-6	-	TRBJ2-7	TGTGCCAGCAGCTCCCTGACACAGCCCTACGAGCAGTACTTC	CASSSLTQPYEQYF
many	15	TRBV20-1	-	TRBJ1-5	TGCAGTGCTGCGGAGGCAGCTGGAGCAAATCAGCCCCAGCATTTT	CSAAEAAGANQPQHF
few	14	TRBV7-2	TRBD1	TRBJ1-5	TGTGCCAGCAGCCGGGACAGTAGCAATCAGCCCCAGCATTTT	CASSRDSSNQPQHF
many	15	TRBV6-5	TRBD2	TRBJ2-1	TGTGCCAGCAGTTACGGTAGCGGGGGTGGGAATGAGCAGTTCTTC	CASSYGSGGGNEQFF
many	16	TRBV4-1	-	TRBJ2-7	TGCGCCAGCAGCCAAGTGGGAAATGGAGGGATTTACGAGCAGTACTTC	CASSQVGNGGIYEQYF
many	14	TRBV20-1	-	TRBJ2-7	TGCAGTGCTCGGCGGGCCCACCCCCCTTACGAGCAGTACTTC	CSARRAHPPYEQYF
many	19	TRBV12-3/TRBV12-4	-	TRBJ2-5	TGTGCCAGCAGGCCGGCAAGCTTGGGGGCCTTGGGCGACCAAGAGACCCAGTACTTC	CASRPASLGALGDQETQYF
many	19	TRBV6-2/TRBV6-3	TRBD2	TRBJ2-2	TGTGCCAGCAGTTATTCGGGACTAGCGGGAGGGCCAGACACCGGGGAGCTGTTTTTT	CASSYSGLAGGPDTGELFF
many	12	TRBV7-9	-	TRBJ2-3	TGTGCCAGCAGCTTTGGTACAGATACGCAGTATTTT	CASSFGTDTQYF
many	15	TRBV7-2	-	TRBJ1-2	TGTGCCAGCAGCCCCACGGGGGGGTTGCACTATGGCTACACCTTC	CASSPTGGLHYGYTF
many	15	TRBV5-1	-	TRBJ1-5	TGCGCCAGCAGCTTGGCTGGGTTTGGCAATCAGCCCCAGCATTTT	CASSLAGFGNQPQHF
many	13	TRBV6-6	TRBD1	TRBJ1-1	TGTGCCAGCAGCTCAGGGCAGGGGGGGGAAGCTTTCTTT	CASSSGQGGEAFF
many	14	TRBV2	-	TRBJ2-3	TGTGCCAGCTTAGGGGCAACTAGCACAGATACGCAGTATTTT	CASLGATSTDTQYF
many	13	TRBV15	-	TRBJ2-7	TGTGCCACCAGCAGAGATCTGGAGGACGAGCAGTACTTC	CATSRDLEDEQYF
many	17	TRBV9	TRBD2	TRBJ2-3	TGTGCCAGCAGCGCTCCACTAGCGGGGGGTCTCACAGATACGCAGTATTTT	CASSAPLAGGLTDTQYF
many	13	TRBV12-3/TRBV12-4	-	TRBJ1-5	TGTGCCAGCAAACTAAGTGGCGATCAGCCCCAGCATTTT	CASKLSGDQPQHF
many	16	TRBV24-1	TRBD1	TRBJ2-2	TGTGCCACCAGTGATTTGACAGGGGGAGACACCGGGGAGCTGTTTTTT	CATSDLTGGDTGELFF
many	15	TRBV24-1	TRBD2	TRBJ2-1	TGTGCCACCAGTGACGGACTAGCGGGAGGTCATGAGCAGTTCTTC	CATSDGLAGGHEQFF
many	16	TRBV5-1	-	TRBJ1-2	TGCGCCAGCAGCCAAAGGACCTGGGGGGACAACTATGGCTACACCTTC	CASSQRTWGDNYGYTF
many	16	TRBV3-1	-	TRBJ1-1	TGTGCCAGCAGCCAAGATCGATACGGCGGGAACACTGAAGCTTTCTTT	CASSQDRYGGNTEAFF
-	15	TRBV20-1	-	TRBJ2-2	TGCAGTGCTAGGGGGGGAGCTTCTAACACAAGGGAGCTGTTTTTT	CSARGGASNTRELFF
many	15	TRBV25-1	-	TRBJ1-1	TGTGCCAGCAGTGATGGAGTTCAGGGCCCCACTGAAGCTTTCTTT	CASSDGVQGPTEAFF
many	16	TRBV12-3/TRBV12-4	TRBD1	TRBJ2-2	TGTGCCAGCAGTTCCGGGACAGCGCATTACACCGGGGAGCTGTTTTTT	CASSSGTAHYTGELFF
many	15	TRBV3-1	TRBD1	TRBJ2-7	TGTGCCAGCAGCCACCTAGGACAGGGGGACTACGAGCAGTACTTC	CASSHLGQGDYEQYF
few	15	TRBV29-1	TRBD1	TRBJ2-7	TGCAGCGTTGAAGAGATGGGGACAGGGAAATACGAGCAGTACTTC	CSVEEMGTGKYEQYF
many	16	TRBV5-1	-	TRBJ2-3	TGCGCCAGCAGCTTGGGCAAGGGTTCGTACACAGATACGCAGTATTTT	CASSLGKGSYTDTQYF